What follows are 30 T cell receptor beta chains derived from one specimen sequenced in a study of identifying expanded T cells in peripheral blood. This table comes from immunoSEQ multiplex PCR, and its TCRdb copy is limited to in-frame clones, with some not included. Of approximately 100,000 clones listed, 75% to 90% are singletons. The sequenced sample consisted of blood. These receptors were taken from a person between 18 and 70 years old in good health.

The V and J genes are TRBV7-6 and TRBJ2-5, with D perhaps TRBD1 (6 bases). CDR1 is SGHVS, CDR2 FNYEAQ, per germline. This CDR3 comprises 16 residues. V lost 2 bases and J lost 4, with 17 bases in between. In DNA form, the CDR3 reads TGTGCCAGCAGCTTACCGGGCCTCCCAGGGGTAGAGACCCAGTACTTC. This sequence encodes CASSLPGLPGVETQYF. Full variable domain (remainder filled in from reference TRBV7-6 and TRBJ2-5): GAGVSQSPRYKVTKRGQDVALRCDPISGHVSLYWYRQALGQGPEFLTYFNYEAQQDKSGLPNDRFSAERPEGSISTLTIQRTEQRDSAMYRCASSLPGLPGVETQYFGPGTRLLVL.

This clone was detected a few times. CDR3 DNA sequence: TGCGCCAGCAGCCAAGCGGTACAGGGCAATTCACCCCTCCACTTT. Its protein is CASSQAVQGNSPLHF. The rearrangement joins TRBV4-1 to TRBJ1-6, with a weak D call TRBD1 (6 bases). Germline CDR1 MGHRA, CDR2 YSYEKL. The CDR3 covers 15 residues. Trimming took 1 base from V and 7 from J, leaving 11 bases between them.

V usage is TRBV7-8 and J usage is TRBJ1-4; tentative D call: TRBD1 (5 bases). Germline V gene sequence: CDR1 SGHVS, CDR2 FQNEAQ. Trimming cost V 0 bases and J 8 bases, with 10 bases left between them. The CDR3 covers 14 residues. As DNA, the CDR3 is TGTGCCAGCAGCTTAGCGCAGGGTAGGGAAAAACTGTTTTTT. Its protein is CASSLAQGREKLFF.

Regarding this clone: One end of the junction fails to match germline, which may point to a read error. This chain joins TRBV6-6 and TRBJ2-7; the match to TRBD1 covers 12 bases. The CDR3 extends over 13 amino acids. Germline V gene lookup returns CDR1 MNHNY and CDR2 SVGAGI (reference sequence). The CDR3 reads CASSYEFRDRGHF. CDR3 DNA: TGTGCCAGCAGTTACGAGTTCCGGGACAGGGGGCACTTC.

The CDR3 DNA reads as TGCGCCAGCAGCTTCTGGGCGACAGGATCCGCCTACGAGCAGTACTTC. Protein product: CASSFWATGSAYEQYF. The V call is TRBV5-1, the J call TRBJ2-7; D possibly corresponds to TRBD1 (6 bases). This CDR3 is 16 amino acids long. V lost 2 bases and J lost 2, with 17 bases in between. CDR1 is SGHRS, CDR2 YFSETQ, per germline. The complete variable domain, with remaining parts taken from reference TRBV5-1 and TRBJ2-7, reads KAGVTQTPRYLIKTRGQQVTLSCSPISGHRSVSWYQQTPGQGLQFLFEYFSETQRNKGNFPGRFSGRQFSNSRSEMNVSTLELGDSALYLCASSFWATGSAYEQYFGPGTRLTVT.

The chain combines TRBV6-5 with TRBJ1-1; D uncertain. Germline assignment: CDR1 MNHEY and CDR2 SVGAGI. Trimming left V 0 bases short and J 7 bases short, with 9 bases between. This CDR3 has 13 residues. CDR3 nucleotides: TGTGCCAGCAGTTACTCGATAGGTGATGAAGCTTTCTTT. Protein product: CASSYSIGDEAFF.

The chain employs TRBV28 and TRBJ1-4; perhaps TRBD1 as D (5 bases). The germline CDR1 and CDR2 sequences are MDHEN and SYDVKM. V was cut by 5 bases and J by 8 bases, with 12 bases left in between. The CDR3 runs to 13 residues. CDR3 DNA: TGTGCCAGCAGTCGGGGCAACCAAGAAAAACTGTTTTTT. Amino acid sequence: CASSRGNQEKLFF.

The J gene is TRBJ1-1, the V gene TRBV10-3; 7 bases line up with TRBD1. The V and J ends lost 6 bases and 1 base, in that order; junction bases with no gene match: 8. This CDR3 contains 15 residues. Germline lookup yields CDR1 ENHRY and CDR2 SYGVKD. For the CDR3, the DNA is TGTGCCATCAGCGGAGGGGGACAGAGGAACACTGAAGCTTTCTTT. Translating gives CAISGGGQRNTEAFF.

The chain has TRBV13 and TRBJ2-7, with TRBD1 matching over 11 bases. The CDR3 contains 16 residues. Germline CDR1 and CDR2: PRHDT and FYEKMQ (reference sequence). V was pared by 5 bases and J by 4 bases, with 10 bases of the junction left unmatched. The CDR3 reads CASSPRGQGAVYEQYF. CDR3 in DNA: TGTGCCAGCAGCCCTCGCGGACAGGGGGCAGTTTACGAGCAGTACTTC.

This chain links TRBV2 with TRBJ2-7; D not certain. The CDR3 length is 14 residues. Germline-derived CDR1 and CDR2 are SNHLY and FYNNEI. The ends were cut back, 3 bases at V and 3 bases at J, with 12 bases in the middle. The CDR3 reads CASSDDPRVYEQYF. CDR3 in DNA: TGTGCCAGCAGTGACGACCCTCGGGTCTACGAGCAGTACTTC.

V gene TRBV6-5 combines with J gene TRBJ1-6, with TRBD1 as a possible D gene (5 bases). Germline CDR1 and CDR2: MNHEY and SVGAGI. The CDR3 sequence is 14 residues long. V was pared by 6 bases and J by 4 bases, with 10 bases between. CDR3 in amino acids: CASRRDFYNSPLHF. As DNA, the CDR3 is TGTGCCAGCAGACGGGACTTTTATAATTCACCCCTCCACTTT.

This chain joins TRBV2 and TRBJ1-4, with TRBD1 identical over 9 bases. This CDR3 region has 15 residues. The ends lost 7 bases at V and 4 bases at J; junction bases unmatched: 7. Germline V gene sequence: CDR1 SNHLY, CDR2 FYNNEI. CDR3 nucleotide sequence: TGTGCCAGCAAATTCGGGACAGGGTTTAATGAAAAACTGTTTTTT. It codes for CASKFGTGFNEKLFF.

The V and J genes are TRBV18 and TRBJ2-2; 7 nucleotides align to TRBD2. CDR1 and CDR2 (germline): KGHSH, LQKENI. V lost 3 bases and J lost 3; bases outside the gene matches: 7. The CDR3 runs 16 residues. This CDR3 is CASSPTGGFDTGELFF. The CDR3 DNA is TGTGCCAGCTCACCCACCGGGGGGTTCGACACCGGGGAGCTGTTTTTT.

The chain is built from TRBV15 and TRBJ1-1; 8 bases match TRBD1. Losses at the gene ends were 5 bases for V and 5 bases for J; bases not matched to a gene: 10. This CDR3 comprises 15 residues. Germline V gene data show CDR1 as LNHNV and CDR2 as YYDKDF (reference sequence). This chain's CDR3 is CATSPHPTGGTEAFF. Here the CDR3 DNA reads TGTGCCACCAGCCCCCACCCCACAGGGGGGACTGAAGCTTTCTTT.

The rearrangement joins TRBV5-1 to TRBJ2-5; 8 bases fit TRBD1. After removal of 5 bases from V and 4 bases from J, the junction contained 7 bases not matched to a gene. In germline, CDR1 is SGHRS, CDR2 YFSETQ. The CDR3 totals 14 residues. The CDR3 sequence: CASSQGAKGETQYF. DNA of the CDR3: TGCGCCAGCAGTCAGGGGGCTAAGGGAGAGACCCAGTACTTC.

V gene TRBV4-2 combines with J gene TRBJ2-1; 7 nucleotides line up with TRBD1. CDR1 LGHNA and CDR2 YNFKEQ come from the germline V gene. V was pared by 4 bases and J by 5 bases, with 8 bases of the junction left unmatched. There are 15 residues in the CDR3. CDR3 nucleotides: TGTGCCAGCAGCCGGCGACAGGGATTCAACAATGAGCAGTTCTTC. Translating gives CASSRRQGFNNEQFF.

This chain uses TRBV27 with TRBJ2-3, with 9 bases matching TRBD2. Trimming cost V 1 base and J 5 bases; bases outside gene matches: 7. CDR1 MNHEY and CDR2 SMNVEV come from the germline V gene (reference sequence). This CDR3 has 16 residues. The DNA for the CDR3 is TGTGCCAGCAGTTTATTAACTAGCGGGCGGGGAGATACGCAGTATTTT. Residues: CASSLLTSGRGDTQYF.

V and J are TRBV5-1 and TRBJ2-7, with 10 bases identical to TRBD1. J lost 5 bases, V lost 3 bases, and 5 bases had no gene match. Germline V gives CDR1 SGHRS, CDR2 YFSETQ. This CDR3 is built from 14 residues. Written as DNA, the CDR3 is TGCGCCAGCAGCTCGGGACAGGGGAGGCACGAGCAGTACTTC. Translation: CASSSGQGRHEQYF. Full variable domain (rest looked up from reference TRBV5-1 and TRBJ2-7): KAGVTQTPRYLIKTRGQQVTLSCSPISGHRSVSWYQQTPGQGLQFLFEYFSETQRNKGNFPGRFSGRQFSNSRSEMNVSTLELGDSALYLCASSSGQGRHEQYFGPGTRLTVT.

The chain couples TRBV7-2 to TRBJ2-5; D is perhaps TRBD2 (6 bases). Germline lookup yields CDR1 SGHTA and CDR2 FQGNSA. The ends were cut back, 9 bases at V and 5 bases at J, with 16 bases in the middle. CDR3 size: 13 residues. Here the CDR3 DNA reads TGTGCCAGTTCCCGCGGGGCGTTGGAGACCCAGTACTTC. It specifies CASSRGALETQYF. The full variable domain, in which reference TRBV7-2 and TRBJ2-5 provide the parts outside the CDR3, is GAGVSQSPSNKVTEKGKDVELRCDPISGHTALYWYRQSLGQGLEFLIYFQGNSAPDKSGLPSDRFSAERTGGSVSTLTIQRTQQEDSAVYLCASSRGALETQYFGPGTRLLVL.

This clone was recorded once. The rearrangement uses TRBV20-1 and TRBJ1-2; 8 bases agree with TRBD1. The germline CDR1 and CDR2 sequences are DFQATT and SNEGSKA (reference sequence). This CDR3 is built from 11 residues. In nucleotides, the CDR3 is TGCAGAGCCGGGACAGGCTATGGCTACACCTTC. This encodes CRAGTGYGYTF.

This rearrangement joins TRBV30 to TRBJ1-2, with 8 nucleotides matching TRBD1. The CDR3 runs 15 residues. J gave up 2 bases and V 3 bases, and 8 bases lay outside the gene matches. Germline CDR1 GTSNPN, CDR2 SVGIG (reference sequence). This CDR3 is CAWRRMTGANYGYTF. The CDR3, as DNA: TGTGCCTGGAGGAGAATGACAGGGGCGAACTATGGCTACACCTTC. Together with reference TRBV30 and TRBJ1-2, the CDR3 gives the full variable domain: SQTIHQWPATLVQPVGSPLSLECTVEGTSNPNLYWYRQAAGRGLQLLFYSVGIGQISSEVPQNLSASRPQDRQFILSSKKLLLSDSGFYLCAWRRMTGANYGYTFGSGTRLTVV.

J is TRBJ2-7 and V is TRBV7-2, with D possibly being TRBD1 or TRBD2 (6 bases each). The CDR3 is 16 residues long. The V end was cut by 2 bases, the J end by 4 bases, with 18 bases between. Germline V CDR1 and CDR2: SGHTA, FQGNSA. CDR3 protein: CASSLTGAGEPYEQYF. CDR3 DNA: TGTGCCAGCAGCTTAACGGGGGCCGGGGAACCTTACGAGCAGTACTTC. The full variable domain, its missing parts supplied by reference TRBV7-2 and TRBJ2-7, is GAGVSQSPSNKVTEKGKDVELRCDPISGHTALYWYRQSLGQGLEFLIYFQGNSAPDKSGLPSDRFSAERTGGSVSTLTIQRTQQEDSAVYLCASSLTGAGEPYEQYFGPGTRLTVT.

This clone was picked up one time. The chain combines TRBV30 with TRBJ2-2; D is possibly TRBD1 (6 bases). CDR1 is GTSNPN, CDR2 SVGIG, per germline (reference sequence). Trimming stripped 4 bases from V and 7 bases from J, with 16 bases between. The CDR3 contains 14 residues. This CDR3 is CAWIDTGSSGELFF. The CDR3 DNA reads as TGTGCCTGGATAGACACAGGGTCAAGCGGGGAGCTGTTTTTT.

This chain links TRBV7-8 with TRBJ2-5; D unresolved. V lost 3 bases to trimming and J lost 3 bases, with 11 bases between them. This CDR3 is built from 14 residues. Germline values: CDR1 SGHVS, CDR2 FQNEAQ. CDR3 loop: CASSFTTAKETQYF. CDR3 DNA sequence: TGTGCCAGCAGCTTCACCACAGCCAAAGAGACCCAGTACTTC.

The chain is built from TRBV2 and TRBJ1-1; no clear D gene. V was shortened by 2 bases and J by 4 bases, with 11 bases between the two germline ends. CDR3 length: 14 residues. CDR1 is SNHLY and CDR2 is FYNNEI in the germline V gene. CDR3 coding DNA: TGTGCCAGCAGTGAACGGACCCAGCCCACTGAAGCTTTCTTT. Its translation is CASSERTQPTEAFF.

The chain uses TRBV7-9 and TRBJ2-3; D remains unclear. The CDR3 is made up of 11 amino acids. Trimming shortened V by 4 bases and J by 6 bases, and 5 bases separated the two germline ends. Germline CDR1 SEHNR, CDR2 FQNEAQ (reference sequence). This chain's CDR3 is CASSSRDTQYF. The CDR3 DNA sequence: TGTGCCAGCAGCTCCCGGGATACGCAGTATTTT.

The J gene is TRBJ2-1, the V gene TRBV6-4; D is uncertain. This CDR3 is built from 13 residues. Between the trimmed V and J ends, which lost 4 bases and 9 bases, there was a span of 13 bases. The germline V gene encodes CDR1 MRHNA and CDR2 SNTAGT. The chain's CDR3 is CASSGGSETEQFF. The CDR3 nucleotides read TGTGCCAGCAGTGGTGGGTCGGAGACTGAGCAGTTCTTC.

J is TRBJ2-1 and V is TRBV7-2, with TRBD2 matching over 7 bases. Germline CDR1 reads SGHTA; CDR2 reads FQGNSA. The CDR3 has 14 residues. The junction had 6 bases not matched to a gene; V was cut back by 5 bases and J by 5 bases. The DNA of the CDR3 is TGTGCCAGCAGCGGGGGGGGTTCTGACAATGAGCAGTTCTTC. This sequence encodes CASSGGGSDNEQFF.

This chain links TRBV6-5 with TRBJ2-1, with 7 bases aligning to TRBD2. V shed 2 bases and J 8 bases; nucleotides not matched to a gene: 3. The germline V gene has CDR1 MNHEY and CDR2 SVGAGI. The CDR3 loop spans 13 amino acids. CDR3 bases: TGTGCCAGCAGTTACACCCGGGGGGATGAGCAGTTCTTC. It is translated as CASSYTRGDEQFF.

This clone appeared once. V and J are TRBV7-8 and TRBJ1-1; D may be TRBD1 (6 bases). The germline gives CDR1 SGHVS, CDR2 FQNEAQ. The CDR3 contains 17 residues. V was cut by 6 bases and J by 6 bases, with 26 bases left in between. The DNA for the CDR3 is TGTGCCAGCAGAGGGGGAGGGGGAACTTATATCGGCGCTGAAGCTTTCTTT. It is translated as CASRGGGGTYIGAEAFF.